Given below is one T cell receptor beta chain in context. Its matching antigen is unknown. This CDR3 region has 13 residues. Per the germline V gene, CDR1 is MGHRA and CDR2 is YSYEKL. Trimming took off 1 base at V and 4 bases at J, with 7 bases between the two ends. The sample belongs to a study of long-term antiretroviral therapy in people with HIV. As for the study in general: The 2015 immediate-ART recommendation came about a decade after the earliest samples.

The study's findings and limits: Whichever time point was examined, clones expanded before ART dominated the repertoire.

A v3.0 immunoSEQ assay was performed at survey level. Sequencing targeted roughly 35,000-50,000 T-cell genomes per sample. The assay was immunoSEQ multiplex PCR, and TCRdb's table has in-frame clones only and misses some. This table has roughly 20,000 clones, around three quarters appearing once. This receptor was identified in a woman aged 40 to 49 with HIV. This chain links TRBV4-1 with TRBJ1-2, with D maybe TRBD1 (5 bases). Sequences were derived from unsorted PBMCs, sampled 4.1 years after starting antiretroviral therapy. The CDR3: CASSQGQSYGYTF. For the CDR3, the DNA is TGCGCCAGCAGCCAAGGACAGAGCTATGGCTACACCTTC.